The sequence of this T cell receptor beta chain was determined in a study of cytomegalovirus exposure and HLA in healthy donors. Clones were sequenced by immunoSEQ multiplex PCR, and TCRdb holds only the in-frame ones, with some missing. The profile shows about 160,000 clones, 86% of them singletons. The germline V gene encodes CDR1 SGHRS and CDR2 YFSETQ. The CDR3 totals 17 residues. The V gene end was trimmed by 0 bases and the J gene end by 3 bases; junction bases not matched to a gene: 9. The sequence derives from a woman under 30 in good health and CMV-seronegative. The J gene is TRBJ1-3, the V gene TRBV5-1, with TRBD1 matching over 7 bases. Material for sequencing was PBMCs. The CDR3 DNA follows: TGCGCCAGCAGCTTGGTACCTGGGGGACAGAGTGGAAACACCATATATTTT. Its protein product is CASSLVPGGQSGNTIYF. The whole variable domain, remainder taken from reference TRBV5-1 and TRBJ1-3, is KAGVTQTPRYLIKTRGQQVTLSCSPISGHRSVSWYQQTPGQGLQFLFEYFSETQRNKGNFPGRFSGRQFSNSRSEMNVSTLELGDSALYLCASSLVPGGQSGNTIYFGEGSWLTVV.